This T cell receptor beta chain was sequenced for a study of control samples from healthy donors and cancer patients. The repertoire was sequenced with immunoSEQ multiplex PCR; TCRdb's copy has only in-frame clones and lacks some. Of 150,000 to 200,000 clones in the sample, 80% to 95% were seen once. Deletions cut 9 bases from V and 6 bases from J, with 18 bases between. The CDR3 is made up of 13 amino acids. Germline CDR1 and CDR2: LNHNV and YYDKDF (reference sequence). The receptor was derived from a woman aged 40 to 49 in good health. This chain uses TRBV15 with TRBJ2-7; the D is unclear. The sample comprised blood. CDR3 bases: TGTGCCACACCCGGAACGAGGCTAGTCGAGCAGTACTTC. Its protein product is CATPGTRLVEQYF.